Reported below is one T cell receptor beta chain. What it binds is not known. The record originates from a study of vaccination effects on CD4 cells after COVID-19. General study findings and limits: In vaccinees who were healthy, merely 1 out of 255 vaccine-induced clones cross-reacted with common cold coronaviruses.

V lost 3 bases and J lost 0, with 12 bases in between. This CDR3 has 16 residues. CDR1 and CDR2 (germline): SQVTM, ANQGSEA. Expansion with viral peptide pools was applied to antigen-specific CD4+ T cells by the ViraFEST assay prior to sequencing. CD4+ T cells were isolated after nine to ten days of culture. No vaccinee had earlier SARS-CoV-2 infection, and nucleocapsid antibodies were negative. TCRdb keeps only in-frame clones here, not all; method: immunoSEQ multiplex PCR. The repertoire holds approximately 54,000 clones, around 85% seen once, with 2% to 3% in the top ten. The input for sequencing was CD4+ T cells from PBMCs cultured with HCoV-229E spike peptides, taken before COVID-19 vaccination. The V gene is TRBV29-1, the J gene TRBJ2-6; perhaps TRBD1 as D (6 bases). This TCR came from a human donor who received a COVID-19 vaccine. The CDR3 region has the DNA TGCAGCGTTGATGCAGGGGTCGGCTCTGGGGCCAACGTCCTGACTTTC. Translated, it gives CSVDAGVGSGANVLTF.